The 14 T cell receptor beta chains below come from one sample, sequenced in a study of CXCR3-negative and CXCR3-positive naive CD8 T cells. UMI-labeled TRB cDNA libraries were prepared by 5' RACE. TCRdb reanalyzed the 5' RACE reads and collapses them to one entry per CDR3 protein, without DNA. This listing includes under 150,000 distinct CDR3 sequences. These TCRs are of unknown antigen specificity. General study results and limits: Naive CXCR3-positive cells had TRB CDR3s more hydrophobic than those of CXCR3-negative naive cells.

Sample: naive CXCR3+ CD8+ T cells from blood. The subset denotes: CD45RO-CCR7+CD27+CD95- naive CD8+ T cells expressing CXCR3 (TNR3+). These TCRs come from a human donor in good health. Some clones in this sample may be carry-over from other donors' samples.

This rearrangement joins TRBV6-2 or TRBV6-3 to TRBJ2-1. The length of the CDR3 is 13 residues. Germline CDR1 and CDR2: MNHEY and SVGEGT. The CDR3 region is CASSYGPRDEQFF.

The chain has TRBV10-1 and TRBJ2-7; no DNA is available, so the TRBD1 call from TCRdb remains unchecked. Germline CDR1 WNHNN, CDR2 SYGVQD (reference sequence). There are 13 residues in the CDR3. CDR3 amino acids: CASSDGTGDEQYF.

The chain is built from TRBV7-6 and TRBJ2-3; TCRdb's D gene call, TRBD2, goes unchecked for lack of DNA. Per the germline V gene, CDR1 is SGHVS and CDR2 is FNYEAQ. CDR3 length: 17 amino acids. The CDR3 reads CASSLAAGGPPTDTQYF.

The V call is TRBV6-2 or TRBV6-3, the J call TRBJ1-2; TCRdb selects TRBD1, and the lack of DNA leaves this call unchecked. The CDR3 spans 16 residues. Germline V CDR1 and CDR2: MNHEY, SVGEGT. CDR3: CASSYPDREGNYGYTF.

The chain joins TRBV29-1 to TRBJ1-2; the D call of TRBD1 rests on TCRdb alone, since no DNA is present to check it. Germline CDR1 and CDR2: SQVTM and ANQGSEA. The CDR3 contains 14 residues. CDR3 loop: CSVEVDRGNYGYTF.

The chain combines TRBV28 with TRBJ1-5. The CDR3 length is 14 residues. CDR1 and CDR2 from the germline V gene are MDHEN and SYDVKM. The CDR3 reads CASRYRTTSGAQHF. The full variable domain, with the rest looked up from reference TRBV28 and TRBJ1-5, is DVKVTQSSRYLVKRTGEKVFLECVQDMDHENMFWYRQDPGLGLRLIYFSYDVKMKEKGDIPEGYSVSREKKERFSLILESASTNQTSMYLCASRYRTTSGAQHFGDGTRLSIL.

CDR3 sequence reads: CASSDYRGPTGELFF. V usage is TRBV6-4 and J usage is TRBJ2-2; TCRdb names TRBD1, which stays unverified in the absence of DNA. Germline loops: CDR1 MRHNA, CDR2 SNTAGT. This CDR3 contains 15 residues.

The gene calls are TRBV28 and TRBJ2-5; TCRdb proposes TRBD1, but this gene call is untestable without DNA. CDR3 length: 17 residues. The germline V gene encodes CDR1 MDHEN and CDR2 SYDVKM. CDR3 residues: CASSFPLMEGVQETQYF.

CDR3 loop: CTVIDRTDQETQYF. V and J are TRBV29-1 and TRBJ2-5; TCRdb returns TRBD1, unconfirmable since there is no DNA. The CDR3 runs to 14 residues. The germline CDR1 and CDR2 sequences are SQVTM and ANQGSEA.

The V gene is TRBV28, the J gene TRBJ2-5; without DNA, the TCRdb call of TRBD1 cannot be checked. Germline loops: CDR1 MDHEN, CDR2 SYDVKM. This CDR3 is built from 17 residues. CDR3 in amino acids: CASSSKGAGGTQETQYF. Drawing the rest from reference TRBV28 and TRBJ2-5, the complete variable domain is DVKVTQSSRYLVKRTGEKVFLECVQDMDHENMFWYRQDPGLGLRLIYFSYDVKMKEKGDIPEGYSVSREKKERFSLILESASTNQTSMYLCASSSKGAGGTQETQYFGPGTRLLVL.

V is TRBV30 and J is TRBJ1-1; TCRdb outputs TRBD1, but without DNA this stays unchecked. This CDR3 is 14 amino acids long. CDR1 is GTSNPN and CDR2 is SVGIG in the germline V gene (reference sequence). The CDR3 loop is CAWSVGAGDTEAFF.

The chain recombines TRBV5-1 with TRBJ1-1. Germline CDR1 reads SGHRS; CDR2 reads YFSETQ. The CDR3 is 18 amino acids. CDR3 in amino acids: CASSLVAAVYAVNTEAFF.

The J gene is TRBJ1-1, the V gene TRBV19; TCRdb designates TRBD1, a call that cannot be tested without DNA. From germline, CDR1 is LNHDA and CDR2 SQIVND (reference sequence). The CDR3 extends over 14 amino acids. CDR3 sequence: CASTLQGMSTEAFF.

The chain recombines TRBV7-9 with TRBJ1-2. The CDR3 is 13 amino acids. CDR1 SEHNR and CDR2 FQNEAQ come from the germline V gene (reference sequence). CDR3 in amino acids: CASSFDDTYGYTF.